The 10 T cell receptor beta chains below all came from one sample that was sequenced in a study of CD8 T cells in Susac syndrome. After extraction with the RNeasy kit, about 0.5 to 1 ug of the RNA was reverse transcribed using random hexamers. TCRdb re-called the immunoSEQ multiplex PCR reads with MiXCR, one entry per CDR3 protein. Of about 180,000 distinct CDR3 sequences listed, roughly 95% were seen once; the top ten hold approximately 0.12%. Sequenced: CD4+ T cells from PBMCs. These receptors were obtained from a human donor with Susac syndrome.

J is TRBJ2-1 and V is TRBV20-1; TRBD2 might be the D (5 bases). With 5 bases removed from V and 9 bases from J, the gap between germline ends came to 20 bases. Germline-derived CDR1 and CDR2 are DFQATT and SNEGSKA (reference sequence). This CDR3 is 14 amino acids long. Here the CDR3 reads CSAARETIPSEQFF. CDR3 bases: TGCAGTGCTGCGAGAGAGACTATCCCGAGTGAGCAGTTCTTC.

J is TRBJ2-7 and V is TRBV29-1, with D perhaps TRBD2 (5 bases). CDR1 and CDR2 from the germline V gene are SQVTM and ANQGSEA. The V end lost 3 bases, the J end lost 0 bases, and 9 bases lay between the germline ends. CDR3 length equals 13 residues. CDR3 residues: CSVDLGSSYEQYF. The CDR3 DNA is TGCAGCGTTGATTTGGGGAGCTCCTACGAGCAGTACTTC.

This clonotype was seen a single time. The gene calls are TRBV15 and TRBJ2-5, with D maybe TRBD1 (5 bases). CDR3 length equals 15 residues. The germline V gene has CDR1 LNHNV and CDR2 YYDKDF (reference sequence). V was shortened by 0 bases and J by 1 base, with 9 bases between the two germline ends. The CDR3 DNA reads TGTGCCACCAGCAGAGACCAGGGCTCCCAAGAGACCCAGTACTTC. Translated, it gives CATSRDQGSQETQYF. The full variable domain, in which reference TRBV15 and TRBJ2-5 provide the parts outside the CDR3, is DAMVIQNPRYQVTQFGKPVTLSCSQTLNHNVMYWYQQKSSQAPKLLFHYYDKDFNNEADTPDNFQSRRPNTSFCFLDIRSPGLGDTAMYLCATSRDQGSQETQYFGPGTRLLVL.

The chain uses TRBV29-1 and TRBJ2-3; the match to TRBD1 covers 10 bases. CDR1 is SQVTM, CDR2 ANQGSEA, per germline. The CDR3 is made up of 14 amino acids. V dropped 6 bases and J dropped 1; count of bases not matched to a gene: 4. The CDR3 DNA sequence: TGCAGCGTACGGACAGGGGGGGGCACAGATACGCAGTATTTT. Protein: CSVRTGGGTDTQYF.

V and J are TRBV7-2 and TRBJ1-1; unclear D gene. The germline gives CDR1 SGHTA, CDR2 FQGNSA. The length of the CDR3 is 14 residues. V dropped 5 bases and J dropped 4 bases, with 14 bases sitting between them. The CDR3 region is CASSPTGPGTEAFF. As DNA, the CDR3 is TGTGCCAGCAGCCCCACGGGTCCCGGCACTGAAGCTTTCTTT.

The chain employs TRBV28 and TRBJ2-3, with D hard to call. The CDR3 is 12 residues long. V lost 1 base to trimming and J lost 9 bases, with 8 bases between them. Germline values: CDR1 MDHEN, CDR2 SYDVKM. CDR3 amino acids: CASSLFGRTQYF. The CDR3 DNA reads as TGTGCCAGCAGTTTATTCGGACGGACGCAGTATTTT.

The chain links TRBV29-1 to TRBJ2-1; 11 nucleotides align to TRBD2. The CDR3 has 14 residues. Germline CDR1 SQVTM, CDR2 ANQGSEA. The V gene end was trimmed by 4 bases and the J gene end by 4 bases; junction bases not matched to a gene: 3. The DNA for the CDR3 is TGCAGCGTTGGAAGACTAGCGGGGTACAATGAGCAGTTCTTC. As protein: CSVGRLAGYNEQFF.

V gene TRBV2 combines with J gene TRBJ2-5; 7 positions match TRBD2. J lost 9 bases, V lost 8 bases, and 12 bases had no gene match. The CDR3 totals 13 residues. Germline CDR1 reads SNHLY; CDR2 reads FYNNEI. The CDR3 nucleotides read TGTGCCAGCGGACTAGGGCATAACCGGGCCCAGTACTTC. It yields the protein CASGLGHNRAQYF.

This clonotype was seen a handful of times. The chain employs TRBV7-3 and TRBJ1-6; no firm D call. The CDR3 extends over 12 amino acids. The ends were cut back, 6 bases at V and 10 bases at J, with 10 bases in the middle. Germline-derived CDR1 and CDR2 are SGHTA and FQGTGA. The CDR3 bases are TGTGCCAGCAGTTCTGGTGGCTCACCCCTCCACTTT. Residues: CASSSGGSPLHF.

The J gene is TRBJ2-1, the V gene TRBV2; 9 nucleotides align to TRBD1. The germline gives CDR1 SNHLY, CDR2 FYNNEI. The CDR3 is 15 amino acids. Trimming cost V 5 bases and J 2 bases; bases outside gene matches: 4. The CDR3, as DNA: TGTGCCAGCAGTCCTGACAGGGGGGCCTACAATGAGCAGTTCTTC. Protein: CASSPDRGAYNEQFF.